A selection of T cell receptor beta chains follows, all from one sample in a study of OX40 agonist ivuxolimab in advanced cancers. Measured with immunoSEQ multiplex PCR; TCRdb has only the in-frame clones, and not every one. The table lists approximately 84,000 clones, around 85% of them singletons. Here the sequenced sample was CD4+ or CD8+ T cells sorted from blood, taken in a trial of the OX40 agonist ivuxolimab. All receptors come from an adult with an advanced solid tumor such as melanoma, head and neck, liver or kidney cancer. Each CDR3 is given without its conserved first and last residue.

TRBJ2-2 TRBV2 ASSVGVDTGELF
TRBJ2-3 TRBV7-3 ASSLPSGDTQY
TRBJ2-6 TRBV12-5 ASGLAPLLGSGANVLT
TRBJ2-3 TRBV5-1 ASSAGLSQGADTQY
TRBJ2-2 TRBV9 ASSVALRGPGELF
TRBJ2-7 TRBV19 ASSPGQIAYEQY
TRBJ2-6 TRBV28 ASSYSSSGANVLT
TRBJ2-2 TRBV27 ASNLEGRAGELF
TRBJ1-2 TRBV10-3 AISQGNYGYT
TRBJ1-1 TRBV5-4 ASSPHTGEAF
TRBJ1-2 TRBV6-5 ASSYSSGPNYGYT
TRBJ1-4 TRBV30 AEAASTNEKLF
TRBJ1-4 TRBV10-1 ASSDTTWKLF
TRBJ2-5 TRBV7-3 ASSPQGGETQY
TRBJ1-1 TRBV30 AWSVQLNTEAF
TRBJ1-2 TRBV2 ASRSGDPYGYT
TRBJ1-6 TRBV27 ASSFGGRNSPLH
TRBJ1-1 TRBV4-1 ASSQGTGANTEAF
TRBJ1-1 TRBV5-1 ASSPGQNTEAF
TRBJ1-4 TRBV4-1 ASSQRAGSTNEKLF
TRBJ1-5 TRBV6-5 ASRRDSNQPQH
TRBJ1-1 TRBV18 ASSPLGPSTGGTEAF
TRBJ2-7 TRBV5-5 ASSSGLAGAYEQY
TRBJ1-2 TRBV5-4 ASSPKDTTGTTNYGYT
TRBJ1-1 TRBV7-2 ASKLAQQVRNTEAF
TRBJ1-3 TRBV6-5 ASRPPGRTGNTIY
TRBJ1-3 TRBV2 ASSGDGHTIY
TRBJ1-1 TRBV30 AWSGTPSLNTEAF
TRBJ1-5 TRBV6-1 ASRSNQPQH
TRBJ1-1 TRBV10-3 AISERKGDTEAF
TRBJ1-4 TRBV5-1 ASSVGTVGGGDIEKLF
TRBJ2-2 TRBV5-4 ASSPWTGTGELF
TRBJ2-2 TRBV5-4 ASSFYTGELF
TRBJ2-7 TRBV28 ASSGRGQGRYEQY
TRBJ2-5 TRBV5-1 ASSPAIGGSSETQY
TRBJ2-3 TRBV18 ASSPFPTTSGDTQY
TRBJ2-3 TRBV25-1 ASSEAQGRTDTQY
TRBJ2-3 TRBV5-4 ASSLGGEGSTDTQY
TRBJ2-3 TRBV19 ASRIGLVATDTQY
TRBJ2-7 TRBV5-1 ASSLRRGYEQY
TRBJ1-5 TRBV7-9 ASSLGGPQPQH
TRBJ2-7 TRBV5-1 ASSPWTGVGSEQY
TRBJ2-3 TRBV28 ASSPSDGRNTQY
TRBJ1-1 TRBV6-6 ASTGTGVGAF
TRBJ2-2 TRBV5-1 ASSLSQGNTGELF
TRBJ2-3 TRBV7-9 ASSGAFRGLDTDTQY
TRBJ1-1 TRBV25-1 ASSEHSGEHTEAF
TRBJ2-3 TRBV7-9 ASSFFGGGAADTQY
TRBJ1-4 TRBV18 ASSRGGNEKLF
TRBJ2-3 TRBV11-3 ASSDRTGADTQY
TRBJ1-5 TRBV28 ASSTRQGFAYQPQH
TRBJ1-5 TRBV28 ASSSPGTGGVQPQH
TRBJ1-1 TRBV14 ASSQDLQGKLVF
TRBJ2-7 TRBV4-3 ASSQDSREAYYEQY
TRBJ1-1 TRBV7-3 ASSPVDLNTEAF